Listed here is a single TCR beta chain. Its cognate antigen is unknown. This specimen belongs to a study of neoadjuvant anti-PD-1 for oral cavity cancer. Study-level information: Non-progressing patients received a fourth nivolumab dose near day 43, then surgery on days 50-56. Findings and caveats of the study: After neoadjuvant nivolumab, PBMC T cell clonality was significantly higher in non-responders than responders.

The patients had HPV-negative, locally advanced oral cavity squamous cell carcinoma. Trimming removed 6 bases from V and 5 bases from J, with 16 bases in between. The germline gives CDR1 MNHEY, CDR2 SVGAGI. The CDR3 has 15 amino acids. Most PBMC samples had 480 ng input DNA in six replicates. Clones were read by immunoSEQ multiplex PCR, and TCRdb kept only the in-frame ones, dropping some. The sample shows fewer than 90,000 clones, more than 80% of them seen only once. The rearrangement joins TRBV6-5 to TRBJ2-2; unclear D gene. The starting material was PBMCs, obtained before nivolumab (anti-PD-1) treatment. The TCR was taken from a person aged 35-80 years with oral cavity squamous cell carcinoma. CDR3 in amino acids: CASSLQRPRTGELFF. The CDR3 nucleotides read TGTGCCAGCAGCCTCCAAAGGCCGAGGACCGGGGAGCTGTTTTTT.